The T cell receptor beta chain under discussion was sequenced for a study of OX40 agonist ivuxolimab in advanced cancers. Study information: Across the patients, intravenous ivuxolimab was delivered every 2 weeks at 0.01 to 10 mg/kg. Overall study findings and caveats: At doses 0.1 to 3.0 mg/kg, CD4+ and CD8+ clones expanded. CD8+ T cells showed, on average, more clonal expansion than CD4+ cells. Those patients achieving a partial response at 0.1-3.0 mg/kg showed among the lowest clonal expansion.

Only in-frame clones appear in the TCRdb table, and some are missing; sequencing was by immunoSEQ multiplex PCR. This sample has around 14,000 clones, with 65% to 85% found just once. Only one count was recorded for this clone. Antigen unknown. The germline CDR1 and CDR2 sequences are SGHTA and FQGNSA. CDR3 length equals 13 residues. V was pared by 1 base and J by 4 bases, with 8 bases between. The source material was CD4+ or CD8+ T cells sorted from blood, sampled in a trial of the OX40 agonist ivuxolimab. The sequence derives from an adult with an advanced solid tumor such as melanoma, head and neck, liver or kidney cancer. The chain recombines TRBV7-2 with TRBJ2-7; the D is unclear. In DNA form, the CDR3 reads TGTGCCAGCAGCTTAGGAGCATATTACGAGCAGTACTTC. It translates to CASSLGAYYEQYF.